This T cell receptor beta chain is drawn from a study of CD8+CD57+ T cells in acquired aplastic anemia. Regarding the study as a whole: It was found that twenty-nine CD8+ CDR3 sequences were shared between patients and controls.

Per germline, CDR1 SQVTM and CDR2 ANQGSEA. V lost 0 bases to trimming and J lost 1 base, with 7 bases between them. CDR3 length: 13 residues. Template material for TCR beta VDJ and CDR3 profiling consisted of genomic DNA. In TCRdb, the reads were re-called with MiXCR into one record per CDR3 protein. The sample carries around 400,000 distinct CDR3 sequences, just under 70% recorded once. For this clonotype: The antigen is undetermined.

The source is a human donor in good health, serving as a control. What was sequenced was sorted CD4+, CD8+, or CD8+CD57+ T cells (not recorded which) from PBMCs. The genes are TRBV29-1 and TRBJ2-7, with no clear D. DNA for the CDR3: TGCAGCGTTGAAGATCGATTTTCCTACGAGCAGTACTTC. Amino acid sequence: CSVEDRFSYEQYF.